A single T cell receptor (beta chain) is shown here with its context. The sample originates from a study of blood T cell repertoires in COVID-19. The protocol was immunoSEQ multiplex PCR, while the TCRdb copy is restricted to in-frame clones and leaves out a portion. Of a few hundred thousand clones listed, 85% to 90% are singletons. With 3 bases removed from V and 0 bases from J, the gap between germline ends came to 12 bases. The CDR3 loop spans 16 amino acids. Per the germline V gene, CDR1 is MNHEY and CDR2 is SMNVEV (reference sequence). Specimen: PBMCs or T cells enriched from blood (not recorded which). V and J are TRBV27 and TRBJ2-1; tentative D call: TRBD2 (6 bases). The receptor comes from a man aged 25 to 40 who had recovered from COVID-19. CDR3 sequence (DNA): TGTGCCAGCAGTTTTAGCGGCCTCAGCTCCTACAATGAGCAGTTCTTC. Protein: CASSFSGLSSYNEQFF.